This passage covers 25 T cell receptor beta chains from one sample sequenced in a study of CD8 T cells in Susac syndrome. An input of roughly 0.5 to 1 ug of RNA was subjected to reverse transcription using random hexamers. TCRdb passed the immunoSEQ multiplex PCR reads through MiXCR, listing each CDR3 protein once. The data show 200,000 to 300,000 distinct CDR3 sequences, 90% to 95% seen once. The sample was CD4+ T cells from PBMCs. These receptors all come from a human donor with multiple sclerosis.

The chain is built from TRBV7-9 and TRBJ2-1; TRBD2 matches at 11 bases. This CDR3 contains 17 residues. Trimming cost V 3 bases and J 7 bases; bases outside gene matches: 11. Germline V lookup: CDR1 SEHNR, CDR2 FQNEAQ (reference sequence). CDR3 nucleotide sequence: TGTGCCAGCAGCTTGGCTCTAGCGGGAGGTATGATAAATGAGCAGTTCTTC. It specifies CASSLALAGGMINEQFF.

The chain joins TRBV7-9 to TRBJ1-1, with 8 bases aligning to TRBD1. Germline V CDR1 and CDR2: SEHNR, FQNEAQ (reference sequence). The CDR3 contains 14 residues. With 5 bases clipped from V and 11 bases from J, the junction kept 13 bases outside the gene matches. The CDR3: CASSPGTGSRFAFF. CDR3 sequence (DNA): TGTGCCAGCAGCCCCGGGACAGGCAGCCGGTTCGCTTTCTTT.

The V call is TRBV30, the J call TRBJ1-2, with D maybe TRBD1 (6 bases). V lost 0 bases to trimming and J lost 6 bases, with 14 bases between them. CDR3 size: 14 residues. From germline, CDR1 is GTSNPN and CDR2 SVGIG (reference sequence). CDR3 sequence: CAWSVRSKGDGYTF. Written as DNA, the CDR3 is TGTGCCTGGAGTGTCCGGTCAAAGGGGGATGGCTACACCTTC.

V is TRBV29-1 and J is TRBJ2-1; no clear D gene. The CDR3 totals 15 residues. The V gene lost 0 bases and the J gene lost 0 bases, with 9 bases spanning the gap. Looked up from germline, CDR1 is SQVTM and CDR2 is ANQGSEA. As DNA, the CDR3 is TGCAGCGTTGAAGAAGGCGCGGTCTCCTACAATGAGCAGTTCTTC. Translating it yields CSVEEGAVSYNEQFF.

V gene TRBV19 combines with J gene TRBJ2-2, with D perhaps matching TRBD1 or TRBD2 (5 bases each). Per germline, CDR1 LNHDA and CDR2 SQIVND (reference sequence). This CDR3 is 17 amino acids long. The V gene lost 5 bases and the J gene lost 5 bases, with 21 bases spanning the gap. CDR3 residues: CASSLAARGLLTGELFF. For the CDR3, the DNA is TGTGCCAGTAGTCTAGCTGCGAGGGGATTATTGACCGGGGAGCTGTTTTTT.

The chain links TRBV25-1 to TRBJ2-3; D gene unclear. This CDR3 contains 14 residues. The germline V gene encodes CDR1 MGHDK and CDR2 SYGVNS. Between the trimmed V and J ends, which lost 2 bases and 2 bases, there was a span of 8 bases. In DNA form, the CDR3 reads TGTGCCAGCAGTGAAGGGCAGCCCACAGATACGCAGTATTTT. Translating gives CASSEGQPTDTQYF. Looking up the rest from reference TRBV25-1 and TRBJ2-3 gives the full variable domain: EADIYQTPRYLVIGTGKKITLECSQTMGHDKMYWYQQDPGMELHLIHYSYGVNSTEKGDLSSESTVSRIRTEHFPLTLESARPSHTSQYLCASSEGQPTDTQYFGPGTRLTVL.

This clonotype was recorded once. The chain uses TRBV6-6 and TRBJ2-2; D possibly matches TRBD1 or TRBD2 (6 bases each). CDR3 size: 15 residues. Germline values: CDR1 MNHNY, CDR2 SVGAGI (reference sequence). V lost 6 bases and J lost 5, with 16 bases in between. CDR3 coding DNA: TGTGCCAGCAGGTGGTCGAGGGGGGATACCGGGGAGCTGTTTTTT. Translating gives CASRWSRGDTGELFF.

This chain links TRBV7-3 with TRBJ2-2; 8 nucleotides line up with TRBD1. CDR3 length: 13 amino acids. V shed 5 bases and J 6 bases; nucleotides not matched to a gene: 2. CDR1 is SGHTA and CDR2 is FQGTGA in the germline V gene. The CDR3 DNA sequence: TGTGCCAGCAGCGCGACAGGGGCCGGGGAGCTGTTTTTT. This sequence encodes CASSATGAGELFF. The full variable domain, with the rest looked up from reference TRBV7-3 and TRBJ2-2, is GAGVSQTPSNKVTEKGKYVELRCDPISGHTALYWYRQSLGQGPEFLIYFQGTGAADDSGLPNDRFFAVRPEGSVSTLKIQRTERGDSAVYLCASSATGAGELFFGEGSRLTVL.

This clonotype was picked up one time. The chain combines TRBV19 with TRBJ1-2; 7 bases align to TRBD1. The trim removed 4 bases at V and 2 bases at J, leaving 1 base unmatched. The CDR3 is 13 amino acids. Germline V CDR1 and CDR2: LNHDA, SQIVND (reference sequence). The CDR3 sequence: CASSTGQNYGYTF. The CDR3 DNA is TGTGCCAGTAGTACGGGACAGAACTATGGCTACACCTTC.

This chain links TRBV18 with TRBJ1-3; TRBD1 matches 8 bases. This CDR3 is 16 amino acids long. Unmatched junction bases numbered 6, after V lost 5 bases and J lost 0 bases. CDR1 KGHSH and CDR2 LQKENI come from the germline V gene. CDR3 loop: CASSEGTGGSGNTIYF. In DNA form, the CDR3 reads TGTGCCAGCTCAGAAGGGACAGGAGGCTCTGGAAACACCATATATTTT.

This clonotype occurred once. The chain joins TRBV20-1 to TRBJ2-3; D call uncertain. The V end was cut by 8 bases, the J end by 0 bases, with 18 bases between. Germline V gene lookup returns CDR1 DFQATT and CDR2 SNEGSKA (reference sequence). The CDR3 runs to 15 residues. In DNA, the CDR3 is TGCAGTACCGCCCCCGGGCTAATTAGCACAGATACGCAGTATTTT. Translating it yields CSTAPGLISTDTQYF.

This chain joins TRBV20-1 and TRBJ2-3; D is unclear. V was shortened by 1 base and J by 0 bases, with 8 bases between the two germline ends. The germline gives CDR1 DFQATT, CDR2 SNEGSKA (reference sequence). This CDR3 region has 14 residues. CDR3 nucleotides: TGCAGTGCTAGAGTAACTCTAAGCACAGATACGCAGTATTTT. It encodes CSARVTLSTDTQYF.

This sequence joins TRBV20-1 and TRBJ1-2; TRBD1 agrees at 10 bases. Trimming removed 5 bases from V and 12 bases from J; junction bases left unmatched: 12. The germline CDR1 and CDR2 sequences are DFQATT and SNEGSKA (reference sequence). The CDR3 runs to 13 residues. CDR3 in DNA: TGCAGTGCTCCTCTGGGACAGGGGAGGGGTCACACCTTC. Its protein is CSAPLGQGRGHTF.

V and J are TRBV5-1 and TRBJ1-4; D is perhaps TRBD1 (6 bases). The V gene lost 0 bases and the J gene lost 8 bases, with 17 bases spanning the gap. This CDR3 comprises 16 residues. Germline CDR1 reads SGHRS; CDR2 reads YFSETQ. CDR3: CASSLGSTGRIEKLFF. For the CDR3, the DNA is TGCGCCAGCAGCTTGGGGTCTACAGGGAGGATCGAAAAACTGTTTTTT.

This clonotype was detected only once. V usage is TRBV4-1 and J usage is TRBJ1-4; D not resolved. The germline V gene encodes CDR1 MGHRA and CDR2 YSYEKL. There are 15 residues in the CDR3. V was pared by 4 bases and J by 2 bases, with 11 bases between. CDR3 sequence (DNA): TGCGCCAGCAGCCGATTTATCGGCACTAATGAAAAACTGTTTTTT. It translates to CASSRFIGTNEKLFF.

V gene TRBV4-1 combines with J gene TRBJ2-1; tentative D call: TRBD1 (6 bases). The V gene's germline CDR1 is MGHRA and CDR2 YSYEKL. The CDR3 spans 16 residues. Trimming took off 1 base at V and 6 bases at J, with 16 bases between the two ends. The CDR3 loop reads CASSQGLQRGSNEQFF. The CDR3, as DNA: TGCGCCAGCAGCCAAGGTCTACAAAGGGGGTCCAATGAGCAGTTCTTC.

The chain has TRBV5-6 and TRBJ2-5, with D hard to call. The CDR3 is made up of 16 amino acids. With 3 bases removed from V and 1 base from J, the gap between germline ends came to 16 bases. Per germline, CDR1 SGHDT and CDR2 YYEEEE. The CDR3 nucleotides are TGTGCCAGCAGCTCGAAGGTTGGGCAGTTCCAAGAGACCCAGTACTTC. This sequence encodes CASSSKVGQFQETQYF.

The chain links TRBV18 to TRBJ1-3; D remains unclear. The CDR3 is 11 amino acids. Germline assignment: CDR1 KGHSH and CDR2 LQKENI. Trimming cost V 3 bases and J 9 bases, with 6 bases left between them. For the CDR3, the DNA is TGTGCCAGCTCACCGGGTCGCACCATATATTTT. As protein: CASSPGRTIYF. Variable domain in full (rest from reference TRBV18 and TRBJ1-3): NAGVMQNPRHLVRRRGQEARLRCSPMKGHSHVYWYRQLPEEGLKFMVYLQKENIIDESGMPKERFSAEFPKEGPSILRIQQVVRGDSAAYFCASSPGRTIYFGEGSWLTVV.

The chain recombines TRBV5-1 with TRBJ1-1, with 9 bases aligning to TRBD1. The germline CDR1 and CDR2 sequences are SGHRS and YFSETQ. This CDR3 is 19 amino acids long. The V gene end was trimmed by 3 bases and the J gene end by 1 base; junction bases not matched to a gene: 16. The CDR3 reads CASSSMTGGSGMGNTEAFF. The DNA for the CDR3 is TGCGCCAGCAGCTCGATGACAGGGGGGAGCGGGATGGGGAACACTGAAGCTTTCTTT.

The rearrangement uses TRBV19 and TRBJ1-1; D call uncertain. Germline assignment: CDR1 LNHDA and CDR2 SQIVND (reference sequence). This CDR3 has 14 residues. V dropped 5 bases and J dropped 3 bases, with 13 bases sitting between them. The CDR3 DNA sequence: TGTGCCAGTAGTTTGGGGTATAGGTACACTGAAGCTTTCTTT. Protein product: CASSLGYRYTEAFF.

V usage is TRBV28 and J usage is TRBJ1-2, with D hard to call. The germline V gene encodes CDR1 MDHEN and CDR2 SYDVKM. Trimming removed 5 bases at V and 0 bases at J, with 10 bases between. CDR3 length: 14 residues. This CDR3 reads CASSPLRTNYGYTF. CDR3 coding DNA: TGTGCCAGCAGTCCACTGCGGACTAACTATGGCTACACCTTC.

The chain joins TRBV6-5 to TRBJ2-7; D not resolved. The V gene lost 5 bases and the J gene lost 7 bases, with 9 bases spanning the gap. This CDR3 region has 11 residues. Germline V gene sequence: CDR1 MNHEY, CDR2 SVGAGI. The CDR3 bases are TGTGCCAGCAGTACCTCTTGGGAGCAGTACTTC. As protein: CASSTSWEQYF.

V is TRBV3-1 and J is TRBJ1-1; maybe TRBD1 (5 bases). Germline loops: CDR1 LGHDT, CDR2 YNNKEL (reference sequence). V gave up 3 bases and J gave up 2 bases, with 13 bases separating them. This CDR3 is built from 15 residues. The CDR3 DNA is TGTGCCAGCAGCCACCTCGGAGGGGTTAACACTGAAGCTTTCTTT. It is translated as CASSHLGGVNTEAFF.

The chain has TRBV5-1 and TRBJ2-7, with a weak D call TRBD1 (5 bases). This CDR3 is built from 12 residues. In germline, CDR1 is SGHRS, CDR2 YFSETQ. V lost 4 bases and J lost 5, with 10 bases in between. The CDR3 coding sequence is TGCGCCAGCAGCGCCAAGGGGAACGAGCAGTACTTC. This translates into CASSAKGNEQYF.

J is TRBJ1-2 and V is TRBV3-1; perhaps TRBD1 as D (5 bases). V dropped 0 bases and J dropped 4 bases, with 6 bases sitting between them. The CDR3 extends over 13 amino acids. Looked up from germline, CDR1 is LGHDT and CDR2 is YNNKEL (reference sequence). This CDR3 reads CASSQEGPYGYTF. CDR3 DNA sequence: TGTGCCAGCAGCCAAGAGGGGCCCTATGGCTACACCTTC. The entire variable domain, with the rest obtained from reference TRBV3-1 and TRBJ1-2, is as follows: DTAVSQTPKYLVTQMGNDKSIKCEQNLGHDTMYWYKQDSKKFLKIMFSYNNKELIINETVPNRFSPKSPDKAHLNLHINSLELGDSAVYFCASSQEGPYGYTFGSGTRLTVV.